This T cell receptor (beta chain) derives from a study of cytomegalovirus exposure and HLA in healthy donors. Points from the study as a whole: One variant, a missense change in DCLRE1C, was linked in a later analysis to TCR beta V- and J-gene trimming.

There are 14 residues in the CDR3. CDR1 is MDHEN, CDR2 SYDVKM, per germline. V dropped 2 bases and J dropped 5 bases, with 12 bases sitting between them. Among the donors, all were healthy bone marrow donors. This clone has a handful of counts. The antigen is undetermined. The PCR used 60 Vbeta and 13 Jbeta primers. Profiling relied on immunoSEQ multiplex PCR, and the TCRdb table lists in-frame clones only, not all of them. This sample has fewer than 250,000 clones, with around 67% found just once. Sequenced material: PBMCs. The clonotype comes from a woman between 25 and 40 years old in good health and CMV-seropositive. The chain uses TRBV28 and TRBJ1-1, with D possibly matching TRBD1 (5 bases). CDR3 residues: CASSLRGSPTEAFF. CDR3 bases: TGTGCCAGCAGTTTAAGGGGCTCCCCGACTGAAGCTTTCTTT.